A selection of T cell receptor beta chains follows, all from one sample in a study of T cell responses to AZD1222 COVID-19 vaccine. TCRdb's table, derived via immunoSEQ multiplex PCR, lists solely in-frame clones and lacks some. The profile shows 150,000 to 160,000 clones, 88% of them singletons. The sample was peripheral blood, taken on day 0 of AZD1222 vaccination. These receptors were collected from an adult in good health. Both conserved end residues are part of each CDR3. D genes are given only for firm matches. Only some rows state a clone size, as once, few, many or a class for expanded clones.

TGTGCCAGCTCATCGGAAGATGAAAAACTGTTTTTT | CASSSEDEKLFF | . | TRBJ1-4 | . | TRBV18
TGTGCCAGCAGTCGCGACTACCTCTATGGCTACACCTTC | CASSRDYLYGYTF | . | TRBJ1-2 | . | TRBV7-9
TGTGCCAGCAGCTTGAGCGGGGGGGTAACAGATACGCAGTATTTT | CASSLSGGVTDTQYF | . | TRBJ2-3 | TRBD2 | TRBV7-6
TGTGCCATCAGTAAAGCCGGGACAGGGAACACCGGGGAGCTGTTTTTT | CAISKAGTGNTGELFF | . | TRBJ2-2 | TRBD1 | TRBV10-3
TGTGCCAGCAGTTTTAATGGGGAGCTGTTTTTT | CASSFNGELFF | . | TRBJ2-2 | . | TRBV28
TGTGCCAGCAACATAGGCGGGGGGCTAGGCGGGGAGCTGTTTTTT | CASNIGGGLGGELFF | . | TRBJ2-2 | TRBD2 | TRBV6-1
TGTGCAAGTCGCGCCATACAGGGGCCGCATGGCTACACCTTC | CASRAIQGPHGYTF | once | TRBJ1-2 | . | TRBV12-2
TGTGCCAGCAGCCATTCAGGGGGAGATTCACCCCTCCACTTT | CASSHSGGDSPLHF | . | TRBJ1-6 | TRBD1 | TRBV14
TGTGCCAGCAGTCCGGGCCTGGGGACTGAAGCTTTCTTT | CASSPGLGTEAFF | . | TRBJ1-1 | . | TRBV6-5
TGTGCCAGCCAGACATCGGGGGGTCGCTACGAGCAGTACTTC | CASQTSGGRYEQYF | . | TRBJ2-7 | TRBD2 | TRBV11-1
TGTGCCAGCAGTTTAAGGGGCGAGGGAGCCCAGCATTTT | CASSLRGEGAQHF | . | TRBJ1-5 | . | TRBV12-3/TRBV12-4
TGTGCCAGTAGTATAGGTTCCGTCGACTATGGCTACACCTTC | CASSIGSVDYGYTF | few | TRBJ1-2 | . | TRBV19
TGTGCCAGCAGCGGCCAGGGGAGCAGCAATCAGCCCCAGCATTTT | CASSGQGSSNQPQHF | . | TRBJ1-5 | . | TRBV9
TGTGCCAGCGGGTATAGCAGCCGTCCCTACAATGAGCAGTTCTTC | CASGYSSRPYNEQFF | . | TRBJ2-1 | . | TRBV21-1
TGTGCCAGCAGTGAAGCTTCTAGCGGGAGCACAGATACGCAGTATTTT | CASSEASSGSTDTQYF | . | TRBJ2-3 | TRBD2 | TRBV2
TGTGCCAGCAGTGGCGGGCAGGGGACCTACGAGCAGTACTTC | CASSGGQGTYEQYF | once | TRBJ2-7 | . | TRBV6-1
TGTGCCAGCAGCGTAGCAGGGGACCTAACAGATACGCAGTATTTT | CASSVAGDLTDTQYF | . | TRBJ2-3 | . | TRBV9
TGTGCCAGCAGCCAAGTTGAGGGTAACAGGCAGCCCCAGCATTTT | CASSQVEGNRQPQHF | . | TRBJ1-5 | . | TRBV4-2
TGTGCCAGCAGCGTAGGGGAGGGGGCCTACAATGAGCAGTTCTTC | CASSVGEGAYNEQFF | . | TRBJ2-1 | . | TRBV9
TGTGCCAGCAGCTTCGAAGGTCGTTTGGGCACAGATACGCAGTATTTT | CASSFEGRLGTDTQYF | . | TRBJ2-3 | . | TRBV5-4
TGTGCCAGCAGCTCGACAGTAAATGAGCAGTTCTTC | CASSSTVNEQFF | . | TRBJ2-1 | . | TRBV5-4
TGTGCCAGCAGCTTGGTCGGGGAAAAACTGTTTTTT | CASSLVGEKLFF | . | TRBJ1-4 | . | TRBV5-5
TGTGCCAGCAGCCCACCCCTAGCGTCCTACAATGAGCAGTTCTTC | CASSPPLASYNEQFF | once | TRBJ2-1 | . | TRBV3-1/TRBV3-2
TGTGCCAGCAGCTTACAACAGAACACTGAAGCTTTCTTT | CASSLQQNTEAFF | . | TRBJ1-1 | . | TRBV7-2
TGTGCCAGCAGCGCCCAGGGGGACCAGGGGCGGTATTTT | CASSAQGDQGRYF | . | TRBJ2-3 | TRBD1 | TRBV9
TGTGCCAGCAGCTCCGGGTTCTCTGGAAACACCATATATTTT | CASSSGFSGNTIYF | . | TRBJ1-3 | . | TRBV7-9
TGTGCCAGCAGCTTGGGCTTCGAGGGAACAGGCTACACCTTC | CASSLGFEGTGYTF | . | TRBJ1-2 | . | TRBV5-4
TGCGCCAGCAGCCAAGGTGTCGACGGTGAAGCTTTCTTT | CASSQGVDGEAFF | . | TRBJ1-1 | . | TRBV4-1
TGTGCTAGTGGTTTTGAGGGGGGCACTGAAGCTTTCTTT | CASGFEGGTEAFF | . | TRBJ1-1 | . | TRBV12-5
TGTGCCAGCAGCCGGGGTATAGAGATTGGGTATGGCTACACCTTC | CASSRGIEIGYGYTF | . | TRBJ1-2 | . | TRBV5-6
TGTGCCAGCAGCCAAGATAGCGGGAAGAGCTCACCCCTCCACTTT | CASSQDSGKSSPLHF | . | TRBJ1-6 | . | TRBV14
TGTGCCAGTAGTATACGGGGGTTCCCCTTTAATGAAAAACTGTTTTTT | CASSIRGFPFNEKLFF | . | TRBJ1-4 | . | TRBV19
TGTGCCAGCAGGGGGGTTTCCGAAGCTTTCTTT | CASRGVSEAFF | . | TRBJ1-1 | . | TRBV6-5
TGTGCCAGCAGCTTACAACCTAGCTCCTCCGAGCAGTACTTC | CASSLQPSSSEQYF | . | TRBJ2-7 | . | TRBV7-2
TGTGCCAGCAAAATCGGGTTGTATGGGTCCTACGAGCAGTACTTC | CASKIGLYGSYEQYF | . | TRBJ2-7 | . | TRBV6-5